This TCR beta chain was documented in a study of T-cell reconstitution after alpha-beta-depleted transplantation in children. Study-wide points: Several hundred graft clones that had expanded were reportedly the source of alpha-beta T cells about two months after transplant. Fresh T-cell production supplied most of the T-cell counts and diversity seen one year after transplant. After transplant, high TCRbeta diversity at day 60 in some patients arose from surviving recipient T cells and thymic progenitors.

This clonotype was counted at least ten times. Its antigen is still unknown. The CDR3 contains 13 residues. Looked up from germline, CDR1 is KGHDR and CDR2 is SFDVKD. Trimming cost V 5 bases and J 4 bases, with 11 bases left between them. Preparation of the TCRbeta library involved a method that used unique molecular identifiers. From the PCR reads, TCRdb called clonotypes with MiXCR, one entry per CDR3 protein. The table shows over 100,000 distinct CDR3 sequences, with 6% occurring only once. The source is a female patient aged 2-15 years who had a stem cell transplant for Fanconi anemia, so the T cells may come from the graft donor. The chain employs TRBV24-1 and TRBJ2-7, with D hard to call. The sequences come from PBMCs, mostly from graft donor cells, collected 60 days after TCRalphabeta/CD19-depleted stem cell transplant. CDR3 coding DNA: TGTGCCACCAGTGCTAGGGATCGGTACGAGCAGTACTTC. Its translation is CATSARDRYEQYF.